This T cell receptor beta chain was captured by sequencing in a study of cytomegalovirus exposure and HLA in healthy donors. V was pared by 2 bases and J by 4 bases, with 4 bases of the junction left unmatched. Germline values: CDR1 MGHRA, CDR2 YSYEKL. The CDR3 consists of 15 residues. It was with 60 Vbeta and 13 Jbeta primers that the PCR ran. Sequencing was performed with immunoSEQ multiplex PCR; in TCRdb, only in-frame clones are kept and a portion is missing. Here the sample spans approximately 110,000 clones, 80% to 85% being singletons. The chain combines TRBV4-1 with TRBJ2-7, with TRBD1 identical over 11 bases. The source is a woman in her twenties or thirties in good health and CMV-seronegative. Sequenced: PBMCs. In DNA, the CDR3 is TGCGCCAGCAGCCAAAGGGACAGGGGGACATACGAGCAGTACTTC. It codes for CASSQRDRGTYEQYF.